What follows describes a single T cell receptor (beta chain). In this sample, this clonotype turned up a few times. The antigen it binds to is not known. Base quality data are lacking; no much larger clone is found one base away. V loses 8 bases at its end and J loses 5 bases; junction bases beyond the gene matches: 11. The CDR3, cysteine through phenylalanine, is 14 amino acids long. Only the CDR3 region is kept as DNA, spanning 42 bases read in frame from base 1. What this sample's treatment or condition label stands for: live attenuated yellow fever vaccine strain. PBMCs were isolated from peripheral blood using a standard Ficoll-Paque protocol. Dynabeads CD4 and CD8 positive selection kits were used to isolate the CD4 and CD8 T-cell fractions. RNA was extracted with TriZol from bulk PBMCs, CD4 and CD8 fractions, and dextramer-positive and dextramer-negative fractions. This sample is drawn from a study of T cells after yellow fever vaccination (dated by TCRdb to between 2018 and 2020). Turning to the overall study: The SMART-Seq v4 Ultra Low Input RNA kit was used to prepare libraries from fractions with low cell numbers. To follow T-cell clones before and after primary and booster YFV17D yellow fever vaccination, bulk TCR alpha and beta repertoires were sequenced over time. Two healthy male donors, one aged 18 to 30 and one aged 30 to 40 years, made up the cohort. Blood was collected at multiple timepoints before and after primary and secondary immunization, and bulk PBMC replicates and cell subsets were isolated. The full study reports these points: Because the study included only a couple of donors, the extent to which the findings can be generalized is limited. A small share of clonotypes was detected in both CD4 and CD8 compartments, with the overlap likely arising from convergent recombination. Computational filtering was needed because FACS-sorted repertoires could contain abundant contaminating clonotypes from the bulk population. The secondary T-cell response was weaker than the primary response but faster, peaking on day 5 instead of day 15. After the booster, most of the clones that had expanded following primary vaccination were detected again (roughly 97% of CD4 and more than 85% of CD8), which suggests that memory was broadly maintained.

The listed sequencing device is Illumina NovaSeq 6000. TCR cDNA was synthesized by 5'RACE template switching, which introduced a universal primer site and unique molecular identifiers. cDNA synthesis was primed from both the TCR alpha and TCR beta constant segments. Library amplification involved two PCR steps, and the second step added sample barcodes and sequencing adapters. Sequencing of libraries was performed on Illumina HiSeq 2500 (2x100 bp) or NovaSeq (2x150 bp). Per the authors' processing: MIGEC handled demultiplexing of reads and collapsing into UMI consensus sequences, while MiXCR performed V(D)J alignment. Using edgeR on replicate PBMC samples, clonotypes were called vaccine-responding if FDR was below 0.01 and the log2 fold change was above 5 up to day 15. CD4 or CD8 identity was assigned to each bulk clonotype according to whether the clonotype was present at higher abundance in the sequenced CD4 repertoire or the sequenced CD8 repertoire. The raw public data were reprocessed by TCRdb itself: fastp quality trimming at Q25, MiXCR clonotype calling, in-frame beta chains only. Records with the same CDR3 protein are collapsed into one entry carrying the most frequent genes and DNA. The V and J calls shown here were made by TCRdb, not taken from the authors' results. This sample is represented by some 300,000 distinct CDR3 sequences; approximately 8% of them were singletons. The ten largest clones add up to over 3% of the sample.

The chain joins TRBV12-3 or TRBV12-4 to TRBJ1-1, with 7 bases aligning to TRBD1. Material: CD4+ T cells sorted from PBMCs, obtained 5 days after the yellow fever booster vaccination. This TCR was recovered from a man aged 18 to 29 who received the YFV17D yellow fever vaccine. The CDR3 in this case is CASGTTGVRTEAFF. The DNA sequence is given as TGTGCCAGCGGAACAACAGGGGTTAGGACTGAAGCTTTCTTT.